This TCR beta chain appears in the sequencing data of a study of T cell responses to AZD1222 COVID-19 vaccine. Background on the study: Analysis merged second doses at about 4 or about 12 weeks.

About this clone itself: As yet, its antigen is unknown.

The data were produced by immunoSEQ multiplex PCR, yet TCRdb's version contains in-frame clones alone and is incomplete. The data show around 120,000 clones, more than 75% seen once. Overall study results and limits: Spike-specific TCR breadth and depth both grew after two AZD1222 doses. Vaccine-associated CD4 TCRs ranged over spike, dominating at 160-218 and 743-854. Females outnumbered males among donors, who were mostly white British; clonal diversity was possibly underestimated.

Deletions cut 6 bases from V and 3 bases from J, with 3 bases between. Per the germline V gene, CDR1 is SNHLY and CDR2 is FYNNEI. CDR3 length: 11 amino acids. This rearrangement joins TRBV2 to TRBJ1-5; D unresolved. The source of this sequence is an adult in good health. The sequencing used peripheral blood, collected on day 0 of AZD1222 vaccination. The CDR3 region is CASSLNQPQHF. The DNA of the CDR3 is TGTGCCAGCAGCCTCAATCAGCCCCAGCATTTT. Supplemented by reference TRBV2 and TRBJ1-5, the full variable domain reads EPEVTQTPSHQVTQMGQEVILRCVPISNHLYFYWYRQILGQKVEFLVSFYNNEISEKSEIFDDQFSVERPDGSNFTLKIRSTKLEDSAMYFCASSLNQPQHFGDGTRLSIL.